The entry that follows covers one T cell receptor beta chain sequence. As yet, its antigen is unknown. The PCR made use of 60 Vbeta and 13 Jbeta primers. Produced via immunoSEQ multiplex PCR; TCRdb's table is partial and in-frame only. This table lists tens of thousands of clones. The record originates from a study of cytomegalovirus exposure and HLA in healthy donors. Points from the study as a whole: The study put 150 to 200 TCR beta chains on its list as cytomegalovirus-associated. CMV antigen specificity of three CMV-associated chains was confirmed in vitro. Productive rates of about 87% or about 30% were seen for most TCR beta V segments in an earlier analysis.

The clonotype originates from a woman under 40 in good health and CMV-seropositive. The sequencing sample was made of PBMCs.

CDR3 region: CASRMDRANSPLHF. In DNA, the CDR3 is TGTGCCAGCAGGATGGACAGGGCTAATTCACCCCTCCACTTT. This chain uses TRBV7-8 with TRBJ1-6; TRBD1 matches at 8 bases. V trimming: 6 bases; J trimming: 6 bases; junction bases outside the gene matches: 4. In germline, CDR1 is SGHVS, CDR2 FQNEAQ. CDR3 length equals 14 residues.